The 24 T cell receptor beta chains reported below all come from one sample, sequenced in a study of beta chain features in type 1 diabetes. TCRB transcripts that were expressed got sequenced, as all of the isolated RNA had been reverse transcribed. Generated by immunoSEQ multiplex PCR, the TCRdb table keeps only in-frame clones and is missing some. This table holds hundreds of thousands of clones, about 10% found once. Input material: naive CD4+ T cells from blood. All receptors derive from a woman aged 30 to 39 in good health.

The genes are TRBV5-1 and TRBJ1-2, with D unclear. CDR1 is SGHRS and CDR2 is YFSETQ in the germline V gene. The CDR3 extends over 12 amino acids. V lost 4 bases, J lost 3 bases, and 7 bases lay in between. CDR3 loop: CASSQDYYGYTF. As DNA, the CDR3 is TGCGCCAGCAGCCAGGACTACTATGGCTACACCTTC.

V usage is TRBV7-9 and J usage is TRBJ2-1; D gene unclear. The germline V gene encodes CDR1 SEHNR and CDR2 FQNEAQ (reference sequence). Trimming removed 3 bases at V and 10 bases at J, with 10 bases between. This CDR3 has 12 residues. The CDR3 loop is CASSFKRSEQFF. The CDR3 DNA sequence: TGTGCCAGCAGCTTTAAACGGAGCGAGCAGTTCTTC.

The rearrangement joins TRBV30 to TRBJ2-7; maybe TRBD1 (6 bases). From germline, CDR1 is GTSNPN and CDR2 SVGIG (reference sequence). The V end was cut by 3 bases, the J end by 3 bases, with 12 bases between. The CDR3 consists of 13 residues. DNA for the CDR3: TGTGCCTGGAGGTTCAGGGGAGTCTACGAGCAGTACTTC. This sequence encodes CAWRFRGVYEQYF.

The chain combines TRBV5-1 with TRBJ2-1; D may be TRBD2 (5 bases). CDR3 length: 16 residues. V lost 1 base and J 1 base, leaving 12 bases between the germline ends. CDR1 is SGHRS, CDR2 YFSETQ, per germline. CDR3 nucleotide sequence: TGCGCCAGCAGCTTGTCGCTAGCCGGTTCCTACAATGAGCAGTTCTTC. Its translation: CASSLSLAGSYNEQFF.

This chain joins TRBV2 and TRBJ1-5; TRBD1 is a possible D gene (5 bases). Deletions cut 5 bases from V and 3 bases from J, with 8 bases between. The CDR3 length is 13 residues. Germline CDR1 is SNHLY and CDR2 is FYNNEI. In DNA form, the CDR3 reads TGTGCCAGCAGTCGGGGGAACAATCAGCCCCAGCATTTT. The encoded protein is CASSRGNNQPQHF. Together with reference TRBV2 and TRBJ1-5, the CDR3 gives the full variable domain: EPEVTQTPSHQVTQMGQEVILRCVPISNHLYFYWYRQILGQKVEFLVSFYNNEISEKSEIFDDQFSVERPDGSNFTLKIRSTKLEDSAMYFCASSRGNNQPQHFGDGTRLSIL.

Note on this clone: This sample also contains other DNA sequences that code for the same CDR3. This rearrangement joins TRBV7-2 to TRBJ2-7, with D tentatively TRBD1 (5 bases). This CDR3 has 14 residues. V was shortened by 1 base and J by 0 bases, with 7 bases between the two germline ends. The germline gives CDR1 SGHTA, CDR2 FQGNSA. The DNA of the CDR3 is TGTGCCAGCAGCTTAGGGGGCACCTCCTACGAGCAGTACTTC. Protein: CASSLGGTSYEQYF.

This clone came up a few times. CDR3 DNA: TGTGCCAGTAGTACACAGGGGGCTAACAATGAGCAGTTCTTC. This codes for CASSTQGANNEQFF. This rearrangement joins TRBV19 to TRBJ2-1; 9 bases match TRBD1. This CDR3 region has 14 residues. With V trimmed by 4 bases and J by 5 bases, 3 bases remained unmatched. Germline lookup yields CDR1 LNHDA and CDR2 SQIVND (reference sequence).

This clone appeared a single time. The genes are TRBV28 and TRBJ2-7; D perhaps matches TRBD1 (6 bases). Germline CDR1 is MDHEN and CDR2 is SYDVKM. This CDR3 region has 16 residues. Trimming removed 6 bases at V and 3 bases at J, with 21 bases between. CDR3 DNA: TGTGCCAGCAGCGGGTCCCGCCTTGACAGGTTCTACGAGCAGTACTTC. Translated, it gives CASSGSRLDRFYEQYF.

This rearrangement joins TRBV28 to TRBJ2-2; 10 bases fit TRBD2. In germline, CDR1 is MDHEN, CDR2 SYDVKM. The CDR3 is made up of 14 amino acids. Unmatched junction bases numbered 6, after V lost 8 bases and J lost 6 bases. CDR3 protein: CASLLAGAPGELFF. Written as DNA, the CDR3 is TGTGCCAGCCTCCTAGCGGGGGCCCCCGGGGAGCTGTTTTTT. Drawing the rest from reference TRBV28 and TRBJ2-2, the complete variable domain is DVKVTQSSRYLVKRTGEKVFLECVQDMDHENMFWYRQDPGLGLRLIYFSYDVKMKEKGDIPEGYSVSREKKERFSLILESASTNQTSMYLCASLLAGAPGELFFGEGSRLTVL.

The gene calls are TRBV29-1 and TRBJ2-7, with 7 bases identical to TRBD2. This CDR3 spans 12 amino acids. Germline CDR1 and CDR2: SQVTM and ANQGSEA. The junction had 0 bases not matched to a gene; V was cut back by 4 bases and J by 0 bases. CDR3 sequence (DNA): TGCAGCGTTGGGACTAGCTCCTACGAGCAGTACTTC. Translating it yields CSVGTSSYEQYF.

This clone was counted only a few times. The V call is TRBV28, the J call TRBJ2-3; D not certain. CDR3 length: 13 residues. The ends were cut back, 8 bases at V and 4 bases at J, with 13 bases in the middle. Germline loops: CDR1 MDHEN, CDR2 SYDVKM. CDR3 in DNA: TGTGCCAGCTTGGTCGGCGGTTCAGATACGCAGTATTTT. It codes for CASLVGGSDTQYF. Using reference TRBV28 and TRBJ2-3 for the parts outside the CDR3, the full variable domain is DVKVTQSSRYLVKRTGEKVFLECVQDMDHENMFWYRQDPGLGLRLIYFSYDVKMKEKGDIPEGYSVSREKKERFSLILESASTNQTSMYLCASLVGGSDTQYFGPGTRLTVL.

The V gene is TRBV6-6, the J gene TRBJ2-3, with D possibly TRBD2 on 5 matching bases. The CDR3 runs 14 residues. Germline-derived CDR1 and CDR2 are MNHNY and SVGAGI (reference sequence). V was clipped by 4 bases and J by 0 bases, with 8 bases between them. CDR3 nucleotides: TGTGCCAGCAGTTTACGAGGGAGCACAGATACGCAGTATTTT. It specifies CASSLRGSTDTQYF.

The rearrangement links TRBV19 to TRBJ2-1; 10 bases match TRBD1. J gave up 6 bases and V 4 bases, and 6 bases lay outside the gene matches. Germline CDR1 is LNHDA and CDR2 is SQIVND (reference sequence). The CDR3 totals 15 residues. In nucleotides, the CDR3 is TGTGCCAGTAGTACCGGGACAGGGGTAATCAATGAGCAGTTCTTC. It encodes CASSTGTGVINEQFF.

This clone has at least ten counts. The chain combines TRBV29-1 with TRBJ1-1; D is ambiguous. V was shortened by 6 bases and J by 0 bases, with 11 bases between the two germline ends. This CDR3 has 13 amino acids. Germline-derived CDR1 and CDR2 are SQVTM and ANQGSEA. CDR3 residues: CSVRGTVNTEAFF. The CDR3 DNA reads TGCAGCGTGCGGGGTACAGTGAACACTGAAGCTTTCTTT.

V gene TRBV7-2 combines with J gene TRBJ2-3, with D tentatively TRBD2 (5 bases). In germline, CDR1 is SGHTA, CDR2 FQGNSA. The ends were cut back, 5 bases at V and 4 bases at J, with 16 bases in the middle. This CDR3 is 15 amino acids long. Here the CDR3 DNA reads TGTGCCAGCAGCCGTACTAGTAGTTTAGCAGATACGCAGTATTTT. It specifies CASSRTSSLADTQYF.

Here the CDR3 DNA reads TGTGCCAGCAGCAGAGAACAGGGGGCGAAGACTGAAGCTTTCTTT. Its translation: CASSREQGAKTEAFF. The chain employs TRBV2 and TRBJ1-1; 9 bases are a match to TRBD1. The CDR3 sequence is 15 residues long. J was trimmed by 5 bases and V by 6 bases; bases with no gene match: 10. Germline lookup yields CDR1 SNHLY and CDR2 FYNNEI. The full variable domain, its missing parts supplied by reference TRBV2 and TRBJ1-1, is EPEVTQTPSHQVTQMGQEVILRCVPISNHLYFYWYRQILGQKVEFLVSFYNNEISEKSEIFDDQFSVERPDGSNFTLKIRSTKLEDSAMYFCASSREQGAKTEAFFGQGTRLTVV.

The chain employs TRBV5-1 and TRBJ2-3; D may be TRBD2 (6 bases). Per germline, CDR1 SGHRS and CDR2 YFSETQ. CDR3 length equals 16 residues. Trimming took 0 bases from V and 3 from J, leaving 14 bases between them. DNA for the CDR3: TGCGCCAGCAGCTTGGGTAGCCGGGAGTCTACAGATACGCAGTATTTT. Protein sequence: CASSLGSRESTDTQYF.

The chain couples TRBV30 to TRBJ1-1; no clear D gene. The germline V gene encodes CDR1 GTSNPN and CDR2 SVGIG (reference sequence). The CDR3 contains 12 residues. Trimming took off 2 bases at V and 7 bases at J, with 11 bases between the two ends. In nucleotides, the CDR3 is TGTGCCTGGAGTATTTATCCTTTTGAAGCTTTCTTT. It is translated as CAWSIYPFEAFF.

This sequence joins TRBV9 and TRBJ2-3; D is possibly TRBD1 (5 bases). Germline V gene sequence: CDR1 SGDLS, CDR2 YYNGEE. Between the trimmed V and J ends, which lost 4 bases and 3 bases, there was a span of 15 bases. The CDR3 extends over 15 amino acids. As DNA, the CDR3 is TGTGCCAGCAGCCCAAGTCCACCAGGGACAGATACGCAGTATTTT. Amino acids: CASSPSPPGTDTQYF.

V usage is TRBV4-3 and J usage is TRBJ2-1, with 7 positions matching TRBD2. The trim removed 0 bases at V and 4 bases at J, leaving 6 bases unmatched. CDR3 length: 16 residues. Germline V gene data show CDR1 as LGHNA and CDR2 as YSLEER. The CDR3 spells CASSQEDSGLYNEQFF. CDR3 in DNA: TGCGCCAGCAGCCAAGAAGATAGCGGGCTTTACAATGAGCAGTTCTTC.

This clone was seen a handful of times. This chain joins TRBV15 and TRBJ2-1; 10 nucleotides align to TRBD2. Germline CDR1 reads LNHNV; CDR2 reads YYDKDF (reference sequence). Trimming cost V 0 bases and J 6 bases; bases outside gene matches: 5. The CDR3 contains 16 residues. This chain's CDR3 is CATSRDSLAGPNEQFF. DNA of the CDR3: TGTGCCACCAGCAGAGATTCACTAGCGGGACCCAATGAGCAGTTCTTC.

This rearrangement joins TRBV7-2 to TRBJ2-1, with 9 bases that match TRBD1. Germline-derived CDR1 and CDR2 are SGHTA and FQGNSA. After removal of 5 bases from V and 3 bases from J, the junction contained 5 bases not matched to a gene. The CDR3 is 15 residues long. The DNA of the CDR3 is TGTGCCAGCAGCCGACGACAGGGGGACTACAATGAGCAGTTCTTC. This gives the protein CASSRRQGDYNEQFF.

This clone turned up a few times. CDR3: CASSPNESYGYTF. DNA for the CDR3: TGTGCCAGCTCACCAAATGAGTCATATGGCTACACCTTC. The chain couples TRBV18 to TRBJ1-2; D is unclear. The germline gives CDR1 KGHSH, CDR2 LQKENI. V lost 2 bases and J lost 5, with 9 bases in between. CDR3 length: 13 residues.

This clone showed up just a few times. The CDR3 coding sequence is TGTGCCAGCACGCTTCGCCCGGGACAGGGGATACTAGCCAAAAACATTCAGTACTTC. Translating it yields CASTLRPGQGILAKNIQYF. V gene TRBV2 combines with J gene TRBJ2-4; 10 positions match TRBD1. The V segment lost 7 bases and the J segment 0 bases; nucleotides outside the gene matches: 15. The CDR3 loop spans 19 amino acids. Germline values: CDR1 SNHLY, CDR2 FYNNEI.